This entry lists 16 T cell receptor beta chains sequenced from one sample in a study of blood T cell repertoires in COVID-19. Some clones are missing from TCRdb's copy, which holds only in-frame ones; the method was immunoSEQ multiplex PCR. The sample lists about 110,000 clones; approximately 70% were seen once. Material: peripheral blood. The receptors stem from a woman aged 55-70 years with acute or convalescent COVID-19.

The chain is built from TRBV3-1 (or the pseudogene TRBV3-2) and TRBJ1-2, with 11 bases lining up with TRBD1. The CDR3 loop spans 15 amino acids. In germline, CDR1 is LGHDT, CDR2 YNNKEL (reference sequence). Trimming removed 8 bases from V and 3 bases from J; junction bases left unmatched: 8. For the CDR3, the DNA is TGTGCCAGCGCGGACAGGGGGCGTTTTGACTATGGCTACACCTTC. The encoded protein is CASADRGRFDYGYTF.

The CDR3: CASSQGRNTEAFF. In nucleotides, the CDR3 is TGTGCCAGCAGTCAGGGGAGGAACACTGAAGCTTTCTTT. The J gene is TRBJ1-1, the V gene TRBV6-5; D may be TRBD1 (6 bases). The germline V and J ends were trimmed by 5 bases and 1 base, with 8 bases remaining between them. Per the germline V gene, CDR1 is MNHEY and CDR2 is SVGAGI. The CDR3 is made up of 13 amino acids.

The rearrangement joins TRBV5-1 to TRBJ2-2, with D maybe TRBD1 (6 bases). Trimming removed 4 bases from V and 4 bases from J, with 14 bases in between. The V gene's germline CDR1 is SGHRS and CDR2 YFSETQ. The CDR3 spans 15 residues. The chain's CDR3 is CASSLLTGSTGELFF. The CDR3 region has the DNA TGCGCCAGCAGCCTTCTAACAGGGAGCACCGGGGAGCTGTTTTTT.

The CDR3 spells CASSTRGQITEAFF. The CDR3 DNA reads as TGTGCCAGTAGTACCCGGGGACAGATCACTGAAGCTTTCTTT. This chain connects TRBV19 to TRBJ1-1; 7 bases fit TRBD1. Germline trimming cut 4 bases from V and 4 bases from J; bases unmatched to any gene: 6. Germline CDR1 and CDR2: LNHDA and SQIVND (reference sequence). This CDR3 has 14 amino acids.

This clone was found once. The chain uses TRBV3-1 (or the pseudogene TRBV3-2) and TRBJ1-3, with a tentative D call TRBD1 (6 bases). With 0 bases removed from V and 4 bases from J, the gap between germline ends came to 10 bases. The CDR3 has 15 amino acids. Germline V gene lookup returns CDR1 LGHDT and CDR2 YNNKEL (reference sequence). As DNA, the CDR3 is TGTGCCAGCAGCCAAGATCCACAGGGAGGAAACACCATATATTTT. It specifies CASSQDPQGGNTIYF.

This clone was detected once. The genes are TRBV7-2 and TRBJ2-1, with D maybe TRBD2 (6 bases). V was pared by 2 bases and J by 2 bases, with 10 bases between. This CDR3 region has 15 residues. CDR1 is SGHTA, CDR2 FQGNSA, per germline. CDR3 sequence: CASSLSPGAYNEQFF. CDR3 nucleotides: TGTGCCAGCAGCTTAAGCCCGGGGGCCTACAATGAGCAGTTCTTC.

This chain joins TRBV6-1 and TRBJ2-4; TRBD2 agrees at 11 bases. The V segment lost 0 bases and the J segment 3 bases; nucleotides outside the gene matches: 10. This CDR3 has 19 residues. Germline assignment: CDR1 MNHNS and CDR2 SASEGT. The CDR3 DNA is TGTGCCAGCAGTGAAGCTAGCGGGGGGGCCTTTCTCCTCAAAAACATTCAGTACTTC. This translates into CASSEASGGAFLLKNIQYF.

V usage is TRBV30 and J usage is TRBJ2-5, with a tentative D call TRBD2 (7 bases). Germline V CDR1 and CDR2: GTSNPN, SVGIG (reference sequence). Trimming cost V 7 bases and J 7 bases, with 16 bases left between them. The CDR3 is made up of 12 amino acids. CDR3 bases: TGTGCCTACACAGGGTCGGGAGGGACCCAGTACTTC. As protein: CAYTGSGGTQYF. The variable domain in full, completed from reference TRBV30 and TRBJ2-5, reads SQTIHQWPATLVQPVGSPLSLECTVEGTSNPNLYWYRQAAGRGLQLLFYSVGIGQISSEVPQNLSASRPQDRQFILSSKKLLLSDSGFYLCAYTGSGGTQYFGPGTRLLVL.

This rearrangement joins TRBV3-1 (or the pseudogene TRBV3-2) to TRBJ2-3, with 7 bases fitting TRBD2. With V trimmed by 7 bases and J by 0 bases, 13 bases remained unmatched. This CDR3 is 17 amino acids long. Looked up from germline, CDR1 is LGHDT and CDR2 is YNNKEL (reference sequence). The CDR3: CASTGTTRGPSTDTQYF. DNA of the CDR3: TGTGCCAGCACCGGGACTACCCGAGGACCCAGCACAGATACGCAGTATTTT.

J is TRBJ1-1 and V is TRBV20-1, with D maybe TRBD1 (6 bases). The CDR3 loop spans 13 amino acids. The V gene lost 3 bases and the J gene lost 4 bases, with 12 bases spanning the gap. The germline V gene has CDR1 DFQATT and CDR2 SNEGSKA (reference sequence). The CDR3 is CSASLTGLTEAFF. CDR3 nucleotide sequence: TGCAGTGCTAGTCTGACAGGACTCACTGAAGCTTTCTTT.

This clone was observed a single time. This chain uses TRBV6-1 with TRBJ1-6, with D uncertain. The germline V gene has CDR1 MNHNS and CDR2 SASEGT. This CDR3 comprises 15 residues. V lost 2 bases and J 0 bases, leaving 5 bases between the germline ends. The CDR3 DNA follows: TGTGCCAGCAGTGAATACATCTCCTATAATTCACCCCTCCACTTT. It translates to CASSEYISYNSPLHF.

This chain joins TRBV6-5 and TRBJ1-5, with 8 bases identical to TRBD1. Germline trimming cut 6 bases from V and 4 bases from J; bases unmatched to any gene: 8. CDR1 and CDR2 (germline): MNHEY, SVGAGI. The CDR3 spans 15 residues. The CDR3 protein is CASRDRGIPNQPQHF. DNA of the CDR3: TGTGCCAGCAGAGACAGGGGAATCCCTAATCAGCCCCAGCATTTT.

This rearrangement joins TRBV19 to TRBJ2-7, with 8 bases identical to TRBD2. Germline CDR1 is LNHDA and CDR2 is SQIVND (reference sequence). The CDR3 consists of 15 residues. Trimming took 3 bases from V and 0 from J; bases not matched to a gene: 4. CDR3 loop: CASSISGIRSYEQYF. Written as DNA, the CDR3 is TGTGCCAGTAGTATTAGCGGGATACGCTCCTACGAGCAGTACTTC.

This clone came up a few times. The rearrangement joins TRBV29-1 to TRBJ2-5; TRBD2 aligns across 16 bases. V lost 6 bases and J lost 5; bases outside the gene matches: 3. The CDR3 length is 14 residues. CDR1 is SQVTM, CDR2 ANQGSEA, per germline. The chain's CDR3 is CSVGLAGGHETQYF. CDR3 nucleotides: TGCAGCGTGGGACTAGCGGGGGGGCACGAGACCCAGTACTTC. The full variable domain, completed using reference TRBV29-1 and TRBJ2-5, is SAVISQKPSRDICQRGTSLTIQCQVDSQVTMMFWYRQQPGQSLTLIATANQGSEATYESGFVIDKFPISRPNLTFSTLTVSNMSPEDSSIYLCSVGLAGGHETQYFGPGTRLLVL.

This clone has only a few counts. The V and J genes are TRBV19 and TRBJ1-2; 9 nucleotides align to TRBD1. Germline V lookup: CDR1 LNHDA, CDR2 SQIVND (reference sequence). The CDR3 runs 16 residues. The J segment lost 8 bases and the V segment lost 4 bases, leaving 14 bases of the junction unmatched. The chain's CDR3 is CASSKSPGQGFYGYTF. In nucleotides, the CDR3 is TGTGCCAGTAGTAAATCCCCTGGACAGGGGTTTTACGGCTACACCTTC.

This chain joins TRBV12-5 and TRBJ1-5; TRBD1 is a possible D gene (6 bases). CDR3 length: 15 amino acids. V gave up 5 bases and J gave up 4 bases, with 15 bases separating them. CDR1 and CDR2 (germline): LGHNT, FRNRAP. CDR3 DNA: TGTGCTAGTGGTGGTGGACAGAGCAGAAATCAGCCCCAGCATTTT. Translation: CASGGGQSRNQPQHF.